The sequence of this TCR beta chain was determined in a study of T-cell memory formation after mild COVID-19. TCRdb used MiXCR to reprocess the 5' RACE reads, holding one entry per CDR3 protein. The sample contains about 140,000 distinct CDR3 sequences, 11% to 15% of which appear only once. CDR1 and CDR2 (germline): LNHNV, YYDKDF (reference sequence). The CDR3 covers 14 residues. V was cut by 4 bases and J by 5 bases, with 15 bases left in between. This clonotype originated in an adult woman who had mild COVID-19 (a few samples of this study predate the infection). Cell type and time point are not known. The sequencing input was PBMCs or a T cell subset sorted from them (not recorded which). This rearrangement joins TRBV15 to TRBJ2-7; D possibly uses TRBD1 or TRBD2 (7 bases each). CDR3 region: CATSNYRGGNEQYF. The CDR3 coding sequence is TGTGCCACCAGCAACTACAGGGGAGGGAACGAGCAGTACTTC.